This T cell receptor beta chain was sequenced in a study of cytomegalovirus exposure and HLA in healthy donors. Of note for this clone: Its target is unknown.

The CDR3 length is 14 residues. Germline lookup yields CDR1 SGHRS and CDR2 YFSETQ. V was shortened by 4 bases and J by 0 bases, with 10 bases between the two germline ends. Findings of the study overall: Sequencing likely caused a cluster of highly shared sequence variants. 150 to 200 TCR beta chains were listed as cytomegalovirus-associated. Accurate predictions that matched the HLA-A and HLA-B alleles of most subjects were reportedly made from TCR beta sequences. In the analysis, some V segments, TRBV6-2 and TRBV6-3 included, were excluded as indistinguishable.

60 Vbeta and 13 Jbeta primers were used in PCR. Clones were read by immunoSEQ multiplex PCR, and TCRdb kept only the in-frame ones, dropping some. The profile covers approximately 220,000 clones, with over 60% appearing a single time and 0.63% taken by the ten largest. The TCR was taken from a man in his late teens or twenties in good health and CMV-seronegative. What was sequenced was PBMCs. The chain carries TRBV5-1 and TRBJ1-2, with D possibly TRBD1 on 5 matching bases. CDR3: CASSPDTTNYGYTF. The CDR3 DNA reads as TGCGCCAGCAGCCCGGACACAACTAACTATGGCTACACCTTC.